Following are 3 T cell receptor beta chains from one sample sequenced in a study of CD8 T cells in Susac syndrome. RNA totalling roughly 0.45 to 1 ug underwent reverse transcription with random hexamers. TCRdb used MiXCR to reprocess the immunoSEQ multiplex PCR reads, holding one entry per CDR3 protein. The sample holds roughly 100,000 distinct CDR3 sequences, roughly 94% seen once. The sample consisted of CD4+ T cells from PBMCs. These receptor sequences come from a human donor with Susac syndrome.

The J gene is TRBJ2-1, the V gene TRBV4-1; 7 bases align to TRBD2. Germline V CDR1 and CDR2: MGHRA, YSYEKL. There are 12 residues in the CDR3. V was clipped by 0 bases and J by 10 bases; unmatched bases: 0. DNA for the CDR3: TGCGCCAGCAGCCAAGAGCGGGGGGAGCAGTTCTTC. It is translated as CASSQERGEQFF.

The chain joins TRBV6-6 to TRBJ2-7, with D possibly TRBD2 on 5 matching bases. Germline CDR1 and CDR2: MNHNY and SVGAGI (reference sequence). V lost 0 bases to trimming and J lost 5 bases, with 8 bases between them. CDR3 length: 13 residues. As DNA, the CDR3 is TGTGCCAGCAGTTACTCACCGGAGGACGAGCAGTACTTC. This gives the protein CASSYSPEDEQYF.

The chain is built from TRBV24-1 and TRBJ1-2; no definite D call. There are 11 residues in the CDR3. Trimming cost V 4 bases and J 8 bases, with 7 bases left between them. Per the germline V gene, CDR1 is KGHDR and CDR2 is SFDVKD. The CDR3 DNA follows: TGTGCCACCAGTGACCACGTGGGCTACACCTTC. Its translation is CATSDHVGYTF.